The rows below give T cell receptor beta chains drawn from one sample of a study of T cell repertoires in aging, cancer and after chemotherapy. TCRdb reprocessed the multiplex PCR reads via MiXCR and lists one record per CDR3 protein. The data show around 10,000 distinct CDR3 sequences, around 35% seen once. Sequencing used blood. These receptors all come from a human donor in good health. The CDR3 runs from the conserved cysteine through the conserved F or W. A D gene is named only where the DNA matches it firmly. Where a row states a size, it is once, few, many or the class of an expanded clone; other rows omit it.

d_call,clone_size,v_call,j_call,cdr3_nt,cdr3_aa
NA,medium-sized,TRBV19,TRBJ2-1,TGTGCCAGTAATGATGAGCAGTTCTTC,CASNDEQFF
NA,few,TRBV5-6,TRBJ1-2,TGTGCCAGCAGCTTGGGGGCTCGCTATGGCTACACCTTC,CASSLGARYGYTF
NA,few,TRBV6-1,TRBJ2-7,TGTGCCAGCCGGGACAGTTATAGCGGCTACGAGCAGTACTTC,CASRDSYSGYEQYF
NA,few,TRBV19,TRBJ2-1,TGTGCCAGTAGAATGGGCCTGAGCGGTTACAATGAGCAGTTCTTC,CASRMGLSGYNEQFF
TRBD1,NA,TRBV18,TRBJ1-6,TGTGCCAGCTCACCGGGACAGGGGGGTTCACCCCTCCACTTT,CASSPGQGGSPLHF
TRBD2,NA,TRBV6-6,TRBJ2-1,TGTGCCAGCAGTTACTCGAGCGGGAGTGCCGCCTACAATGAGCAGTTCTTC,CASSYSSGSAAYNEQFF
NA,once,TRBV27,TRBJ2-7,TGTGCCAGCAGTAGGGGCTACGAGCAGTACTTC,CASSRGYEQYF
NA,once,TRBV5-6,TRBJ1-2,TGTGCCAGCAGCTTGGCCATGGCTAACTATGGCTACACCTTC,CASSLAMANYGYTF
NA,NA,TRBV6-5,TRBJ1-5,TGTGCCAGCAGTGGTAGCAATCAGCCCAAGCATTTT,CASSGSNQPKHF
TRBD2,NA,TRBV15,TRBJ2-7,TGTGCCACCAGCAGAGATTCTAGCGGGAGTTTCGAGCAGTACTTC,CATSRDSSGSFEQYF
NA,few,TRBV5-5,TRBJ2-5,TGTGCCAGCAGCTTAATGTCTCAAGAGACCCAGTACTTC,CASSLMSQETQYF
NA,NA,TRBV6-1,TRBJ2-3,TGTGCCAGCAGTGTTAACGGACGTAGCACAGATACGCAGTATTTT,CASSVNGRSTDTQYF
NA,NA,TRBV6-5,TRBJ1-6,TGTGCCAGCAGTTACGGGAATTCACCCCTCCACTTT,CASSYGNSPLHF
NA,medium-sized,TRBV6-1,TRBJ2-2,TGTGCCAGCAGAGGCCGGTTCGGTGACGGGGAGCTGTTTTTT,CASRGRFGDGELFF
NA,NA,TRBV15,TRBJ2-2,TGTGCCACCAGCAGGGGGGAGGGGGATCCGAACACCGGGGAGCTGTTTTTT,CATSRGEGDPNTGELFF
TRBD1,few,TRBV5-6,TRBJ1-4,TGTGCCAGCAGCTCGGGGGACAGGAATAATGAAAAACTGTTTTTT,CASSSGDRNNEKLFF
NA,NA,TRBV18,TRBJ1-1,TGTGCCAGCTCTCCCGTCGACAGGAACACTGAAGCTTTCTTT,CASSPVDRNTEAFF
NA,NA,TRBV6-1,TRBJ2-7,TGTGCCAGCAGTGAACAGGGGATATCCTACGAGCAGTACTTC,CASSEQGISYEQYF
NA,NA,TRBV13,TRBJ2-3,TGTGCCAGCAGCCTCCTCCCAGACACTAGCACAGATACGCAGTATTTT,CASSLLPDTSTDTQYF
NA,few,TRBV5-4,TRBJ2-7,TGTGCCAGCAGCCCGGGGCTAGAGCCTTACGAGCAGTACTTC,CASSPGLEPYEQYF
TRBD2,once,TRBV19,TRBJ2-4,TGTGCCAGTAGCGCTAGCGGGAGAGACATTCAGTACTTC,CASSASGRDIQYF
NA,once,TRBV6-6,TRBJ2-1,TGTGCCAGCAGTTACCGGGTCAGTGGGCAAGGGTGGAATGAGCAGTTCTTC,CASSYRVSGQGWNEQFF
TRBD1,NA,TRBV6-1,TRBJ1-5,TGTGCCAGCAGAAAGGACAGGGCGAGCAATCAGCCCCAGCATTTT,CASRKDRASNQPQHF
NA,NA,TRBV27,TRBJ2-3,TGTGCCAGCAGTTTAAGGGCCGAGGACACAGATACGCAGTATTTT,CASSLRAEDTDTQYF
TRBD1,few,TRBV6-5,TRBJ1-4,TGTGCCAGCAGTAGAATCGGGACAGTTAAGGAAAAACTGTTTTTT,CASSRIGTVKEKLFF
TRBD2,NA,TRBV6-1,TRBJ2-1,TGTGCCAGCGGTGAAAGCGGGAGGGTCGGAGAGCAGTTCTTC,CASGESGRVGEQFF
TRBD1,once,TRBV6-5,TRBJ1-2,TGTGCCAGCAGTTGGGACAGCCTTCCCACTTCGCGCACCTTC,CASSWDSLPTSRTF
NA,NA,TRBV24-1,TRBJ1-2,TGTGCCACCAGCCCTCGCGGAACTAACTATGGCTACACCTTC,CATSPRGTNYGYTF
NA,few,TRBV5-6,TRBJ1-4,TGTGCCAGCAGCATGAACGGGGGAACTAATGAAAAACTGTTTTTT,CASSMNGGTNEKLFF
NA,NA,TRBV6-1,TRBJ1-3,TGTGCCAGCAGTGAAATACAGCACCTGTCTGGAAACACCATATATTTT,CASSEIQHLSGNTIYF
NA,few,TRBV19,TRBJ1-1,TGTGCCAGTAGCGGGGCAGAGAACACTGAAGCTTTCTTT,CASSGAENTEAFF
NA,few,TRBV27,TRBJ2-1,TGTGCCAGCAGTCCCGAGGACGACTACAATGAGCAGTTCTTC,CASSPEDDYNEQFF
NA,few,TRBV27,TRBJ1-5,TGTGCCCGTACACCCGGGGTGGCGCAGGGGAGCAATCAGCCCCAGCATTTT,CARTPGVAQGSNQPQHF
NA,NA,TRBV24-1,TRBJ2-7,TGTGCCAGCAGTTACACTTACAGCGGGGAGCAGTACTTC,CASSYTYSGEQYF
NA,medium-sized,TRBV27,TRBJ2-3,TGTGCCAGCAGTTTACAGAGCACAGATACGCAGTATTTT,CASSLQSTDTQYF
TRBD1,NA,TRBV6-2/TRBV6-3,TRBJ2-2,TGTGCCAGCAGACCCCTAACAGGGGGATGGACCGGGGAGCTGTTTTTT,CASRPLTGGWTGELFF
TRBD1,NA,TRBV27,TRBJ1-5,TGTGCCAGCAGCCCACAGGGGGCGCTGAGCAATCAGCCCCAGCATTTT,CASSPQGALSNQPQHF
TRBD2,few,TRBV6-4,TRBJ2-7,TGTGCCAGCAACCCTAGCGGCCTCTCCTACGAGCAGTACTTC,CASNPSGLSYEQYF
TRBD1,few,TRBV29-1,TRBJ1-1,TGCAGCGCTGACAGGGGGACTGAAGCTTTCTTT,CSADRGTEAFF
NA,NA,TRBV6-2/TRBV6-3,TRBJ2-1,TGTGCCAGCAGTTACGGCACTAGTGGGGGCAATGAGCAGTTCTTC,CASSYGTSGGNEQFF